The clone carrying this T cell receptor beta chain was seen a few times. With ipilimumab providing CTLA-4 blockade, focal radiation was administered to patients who had chemo-refractory metastatic non-small-cell lung cancer. This sample was included in a study of radiotherapy plus CTLA-4 blockade in lung cancer. Produced via immunoSEQ multiplex PCR; TCRdb's table is partial and in-frame only. Among approximately 28,000 clones listed, roughly three quarters were seen once. V lost 10 bases and J 5 bases, leaving 15 bases between the germline ends. Germline V gene sequence: CDR1 ENHRY, CDR2 SYGVKD. The CDR3 length is 12 residues.

The rearrangement links TRBV10-3 to TRBJ2-7, with D maybe TRBD2 (6 bases). This receptor was obtained from a human donor with non-small cell lung cancer that progressed on radiotherapy plus ipilimumab. Source: peripheral blood, taken from a patient treated with radiotherapy plus ipilimumab. Here the CDR3 reads CATGTLIHEQYF. CDR3 in DNA: TGTGCCACCGGGACTTTAATCCACGAGCAGTACTTC.